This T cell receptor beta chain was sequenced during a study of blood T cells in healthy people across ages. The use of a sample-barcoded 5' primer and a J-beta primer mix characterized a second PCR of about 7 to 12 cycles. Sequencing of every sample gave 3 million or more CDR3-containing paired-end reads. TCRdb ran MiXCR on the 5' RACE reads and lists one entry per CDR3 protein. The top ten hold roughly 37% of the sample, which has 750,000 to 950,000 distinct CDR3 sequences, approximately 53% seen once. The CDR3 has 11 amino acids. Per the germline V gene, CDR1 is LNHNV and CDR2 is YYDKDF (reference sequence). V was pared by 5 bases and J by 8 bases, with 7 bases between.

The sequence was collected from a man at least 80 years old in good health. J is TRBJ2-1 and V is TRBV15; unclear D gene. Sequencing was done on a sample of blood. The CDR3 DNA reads TGTGCCACCAGCGGAATTCATGAGCAGTTCTTC. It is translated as CATSGIHEQFF.